This TCR beta chain is from a study of cytomegalovirus exposure and HLA in healthy donors. For the study at large: Unique TCR beta sequences numbering about 100 million came from approximately 180 million T cells in an earlier analysis.

CDR1 MNHEY and CDR2 SVGAGI come from the germline V gene. With V trimmed by 8 bases and J by 0 bases, 4 bases remained unmatched. This CDR3 is 13 amino acids long. Notes on the study in general: Accurate HLA-A and HLA-B prediction from TCR beta sequences was reported for most subjects.

Regarding this clone: No antigen is known for it.

Healthy donors of bone marrow made up the group. It was with 60 Vbeta and 13 Jbeta primers that the PCR ran. This table comes from immunoSEQ multiplex PCR, and its TCRdb copy is limited to in-frame clones, with some not included. The table records about 200,000 clones, approximately 78% of them present only once. The sequencing sample was made of PBMCs. This sequence originates from a man aged 25 to 40 in good health and CMV-seronegative. The chain carries TRBV6-5 and TRBJ2-7; 7 bases agree with TRBD2. The CDR3 DNA reads as TGTGCCAGCGGCTGGACTAGCTCCTACGAGCAGTACTTC. Translated: CASGWTSSYEQYF.